The T cell receptor beta chain described here comes from a study of blood T cell repertoires in COVID-19. This table comes from immunoSEQ multiplex PCR, and its TCRdb copy is limited to in-frame clones, with some not included. There are approximately 180,000 clones in the sample; around 90% occur only once, and 4% to 5% lies in the top ten. Germline loops: CDR1 SGHKS, CDR2 YYEKEE (reference sequence). V shed 4 bases and J 3 bases; nucleotides not matched to a gene: 12. This CDR3 has 17 residues. Input material: peripheral blood. V and J are TRBV5-5 and TRBJ2-7; 11 bases are a match to TRBD2. The sequence was collected from a human donor in a cohort sampled during active COVID-19. CDR3 coding DNA: TGTGCCAGCAGCACAACGCCGGGACTAGCGGAATACTACGAGCAGTACTTC. Encoded protein: CASSTTPGLAEYYEQYF.